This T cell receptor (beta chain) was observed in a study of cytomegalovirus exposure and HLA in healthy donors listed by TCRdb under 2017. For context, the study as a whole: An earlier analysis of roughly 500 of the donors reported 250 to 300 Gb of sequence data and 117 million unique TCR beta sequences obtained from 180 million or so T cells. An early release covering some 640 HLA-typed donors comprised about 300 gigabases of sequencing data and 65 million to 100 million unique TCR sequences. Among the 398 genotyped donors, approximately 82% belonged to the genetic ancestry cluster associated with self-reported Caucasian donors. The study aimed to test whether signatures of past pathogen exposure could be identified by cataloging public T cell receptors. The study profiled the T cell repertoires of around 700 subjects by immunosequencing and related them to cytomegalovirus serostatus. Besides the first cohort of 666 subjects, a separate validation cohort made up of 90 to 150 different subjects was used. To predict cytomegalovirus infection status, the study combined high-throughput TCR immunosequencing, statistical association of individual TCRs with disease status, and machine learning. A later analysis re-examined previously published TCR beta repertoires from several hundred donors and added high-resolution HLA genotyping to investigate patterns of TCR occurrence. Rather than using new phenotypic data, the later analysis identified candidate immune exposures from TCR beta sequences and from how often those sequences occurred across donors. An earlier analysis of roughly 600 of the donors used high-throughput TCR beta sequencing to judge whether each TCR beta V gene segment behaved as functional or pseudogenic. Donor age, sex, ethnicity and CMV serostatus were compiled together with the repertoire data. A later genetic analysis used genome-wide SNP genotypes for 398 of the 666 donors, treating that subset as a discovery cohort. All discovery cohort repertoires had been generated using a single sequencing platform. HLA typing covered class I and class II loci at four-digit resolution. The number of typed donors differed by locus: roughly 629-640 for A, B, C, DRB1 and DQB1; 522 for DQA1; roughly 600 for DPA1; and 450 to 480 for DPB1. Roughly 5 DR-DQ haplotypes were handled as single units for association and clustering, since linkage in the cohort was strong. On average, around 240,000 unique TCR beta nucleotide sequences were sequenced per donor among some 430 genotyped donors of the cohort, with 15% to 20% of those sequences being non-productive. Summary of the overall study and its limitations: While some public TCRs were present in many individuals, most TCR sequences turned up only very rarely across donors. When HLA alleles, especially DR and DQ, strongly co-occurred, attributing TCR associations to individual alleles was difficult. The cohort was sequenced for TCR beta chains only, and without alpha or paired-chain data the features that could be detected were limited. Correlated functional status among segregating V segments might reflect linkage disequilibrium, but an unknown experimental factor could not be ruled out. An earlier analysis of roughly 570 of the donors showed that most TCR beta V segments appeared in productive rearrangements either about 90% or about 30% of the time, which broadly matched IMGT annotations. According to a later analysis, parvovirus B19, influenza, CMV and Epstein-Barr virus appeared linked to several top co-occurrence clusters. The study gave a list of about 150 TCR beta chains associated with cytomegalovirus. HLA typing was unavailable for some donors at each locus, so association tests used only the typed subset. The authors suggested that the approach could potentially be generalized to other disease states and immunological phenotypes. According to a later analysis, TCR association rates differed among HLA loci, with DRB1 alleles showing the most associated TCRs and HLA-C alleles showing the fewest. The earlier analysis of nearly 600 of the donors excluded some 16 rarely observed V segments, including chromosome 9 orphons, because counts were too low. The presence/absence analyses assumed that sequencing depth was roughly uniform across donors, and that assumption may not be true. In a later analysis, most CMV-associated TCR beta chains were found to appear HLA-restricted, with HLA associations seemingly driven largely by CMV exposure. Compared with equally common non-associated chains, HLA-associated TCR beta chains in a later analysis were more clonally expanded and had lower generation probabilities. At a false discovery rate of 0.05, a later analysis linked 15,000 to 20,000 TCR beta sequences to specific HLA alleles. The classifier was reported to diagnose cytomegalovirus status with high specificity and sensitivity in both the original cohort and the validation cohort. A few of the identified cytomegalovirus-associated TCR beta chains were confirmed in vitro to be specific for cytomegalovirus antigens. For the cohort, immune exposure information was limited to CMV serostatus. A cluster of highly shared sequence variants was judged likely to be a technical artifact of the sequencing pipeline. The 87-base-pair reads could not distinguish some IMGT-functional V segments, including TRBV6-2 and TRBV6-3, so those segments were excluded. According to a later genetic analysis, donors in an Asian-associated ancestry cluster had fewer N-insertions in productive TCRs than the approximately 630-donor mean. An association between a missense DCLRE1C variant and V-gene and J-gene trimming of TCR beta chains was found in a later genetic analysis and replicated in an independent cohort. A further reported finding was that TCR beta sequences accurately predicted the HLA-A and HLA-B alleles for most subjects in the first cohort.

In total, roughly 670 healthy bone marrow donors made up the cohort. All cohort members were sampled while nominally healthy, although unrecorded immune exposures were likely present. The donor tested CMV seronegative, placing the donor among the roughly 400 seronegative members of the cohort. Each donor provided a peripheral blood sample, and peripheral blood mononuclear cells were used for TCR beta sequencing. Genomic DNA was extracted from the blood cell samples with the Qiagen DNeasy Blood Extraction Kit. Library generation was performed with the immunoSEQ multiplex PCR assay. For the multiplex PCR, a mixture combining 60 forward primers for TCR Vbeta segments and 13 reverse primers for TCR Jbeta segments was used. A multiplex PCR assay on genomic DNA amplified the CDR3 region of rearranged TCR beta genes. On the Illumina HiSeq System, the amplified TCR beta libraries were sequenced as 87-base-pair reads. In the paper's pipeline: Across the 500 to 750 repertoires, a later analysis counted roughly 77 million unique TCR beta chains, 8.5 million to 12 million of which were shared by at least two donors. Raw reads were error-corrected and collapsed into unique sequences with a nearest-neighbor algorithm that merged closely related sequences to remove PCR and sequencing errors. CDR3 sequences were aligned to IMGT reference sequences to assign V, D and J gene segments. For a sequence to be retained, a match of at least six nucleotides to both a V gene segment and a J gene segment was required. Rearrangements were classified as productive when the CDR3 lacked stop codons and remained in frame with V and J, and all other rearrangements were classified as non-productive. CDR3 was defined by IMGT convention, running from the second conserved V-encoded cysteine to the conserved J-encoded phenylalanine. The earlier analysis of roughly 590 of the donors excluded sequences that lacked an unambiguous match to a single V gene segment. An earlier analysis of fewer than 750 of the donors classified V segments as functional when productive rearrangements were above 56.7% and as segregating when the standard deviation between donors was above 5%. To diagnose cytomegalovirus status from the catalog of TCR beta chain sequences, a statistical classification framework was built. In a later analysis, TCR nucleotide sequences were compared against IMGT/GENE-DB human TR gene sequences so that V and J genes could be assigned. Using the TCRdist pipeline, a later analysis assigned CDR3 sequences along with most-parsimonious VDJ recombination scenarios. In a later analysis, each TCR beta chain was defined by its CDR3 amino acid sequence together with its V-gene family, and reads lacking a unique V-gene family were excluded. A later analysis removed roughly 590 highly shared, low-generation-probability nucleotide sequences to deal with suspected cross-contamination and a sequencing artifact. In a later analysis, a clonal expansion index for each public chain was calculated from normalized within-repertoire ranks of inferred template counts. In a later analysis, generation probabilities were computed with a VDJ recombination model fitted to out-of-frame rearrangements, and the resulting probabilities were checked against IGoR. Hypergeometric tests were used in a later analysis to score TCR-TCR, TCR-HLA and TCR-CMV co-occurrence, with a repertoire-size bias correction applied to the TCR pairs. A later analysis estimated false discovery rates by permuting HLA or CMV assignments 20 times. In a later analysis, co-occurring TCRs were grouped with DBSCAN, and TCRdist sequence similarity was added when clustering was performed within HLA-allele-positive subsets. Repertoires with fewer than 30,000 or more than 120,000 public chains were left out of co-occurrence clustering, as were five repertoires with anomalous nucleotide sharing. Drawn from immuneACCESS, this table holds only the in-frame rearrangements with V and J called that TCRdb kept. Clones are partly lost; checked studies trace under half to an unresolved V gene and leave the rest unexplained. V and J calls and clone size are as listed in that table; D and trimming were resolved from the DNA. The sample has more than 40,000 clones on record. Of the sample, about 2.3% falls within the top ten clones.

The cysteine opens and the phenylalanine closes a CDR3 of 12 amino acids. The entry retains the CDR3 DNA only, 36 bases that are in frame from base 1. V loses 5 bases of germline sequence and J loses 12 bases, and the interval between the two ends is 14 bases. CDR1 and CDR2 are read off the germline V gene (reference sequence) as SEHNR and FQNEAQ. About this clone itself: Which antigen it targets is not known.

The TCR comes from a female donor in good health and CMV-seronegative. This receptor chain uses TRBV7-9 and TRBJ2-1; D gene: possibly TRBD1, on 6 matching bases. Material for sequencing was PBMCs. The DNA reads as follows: TGTGCCAGCAGCCGCACAGGGATCGGGCAGTTCTTC. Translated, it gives CASSRTGIGQFF.